The 8 T cell receptor beta chains in this list originate from one sample, sequenced in a study of PD-1 blockade in classical Hodgkin lymphoma. Every patient relapsed after autologous stem cell transplantation, and brentuximab vedotin exposure varied. Using immunoSEQ multiplex PCR, the repertoire was profiled, and TCRdb retains in-frame clones only, with some absent. The sample holds some 46,000 clones, 80% seen once. The input for sequencing was peripheral blood mononuclear cells (PBMCs), taken before the second cycle of nivolumab. The receptors stem from a human donor with classical Hodgkin lymphoma.

The chain carries TRBV6-1 and TRBJ1-1; no clear D. V was pared by 4 bases and J by 1 base, with 10 bases between. The CDR3 is 14 residues long. In germline, CDR1 is MNHNS, CDR2 SASEGT. The CDR3 spells CASSAHLENTEAFF. The CDR3 DNA reads as TGTGCCAGCAGTGCACACCTCGAGAACACTGAAGCTTTCTTT.

This chain links TRBV6-5 with TRBJ2-5, with 10 bases matching TRBD1. The assigned J gene may be wrong: the sequence end matches TRBJ2-7 better. Per germline, CDR1 MNHEY and CDR2 SVGAGI. The CDR3 length is 14 residues. CDR3 nucleotide sequence: TGTGCCAGCAGTGGGGACAGGGGAGTCTACGAGCAGTACTTC. This codes for CASSGDRGVYEQYF.

This clone was picked up a small number of times. The chain employs TRBV28 and TRBJ1-1, with no clear D. The germline V gene encodes CDR1 MDHEN and CDR2 SYDVKM. This CDR3 is 13 amino acids long. V lost 3 bases to trimming and J lost 7 bases, with 12 bases between them. The CDR3 loop reads CASSFKPRNEAFF. In DNA, the CDR3 is TGTGCCAGCAGTTTCAAGCCCCGGAATGAAGCTTTCTTT.

The genes are TRBV11-3 and TRBJ1-1, with a tentative D call TRBD1 (5 bases). Per germline, CDR1 SGHNT and CDR2 YENEEA. Between the trimmed V and J ends, which lost 0 bases and 1 base, there was a span of 6 bases. CDR3 size: 14 residues. The chain's CDR3 is CASSLEGENTEAFF. DNA for the CDR3: TGTGCCAGCAGCTTAGAAGGGGAGAACACTGAAGCTTTCTTT.

The rearrangement joins TRBV6-5 to TRBJ2-3; D gene uncertain. V gave up 2 bases and J gave up 2 bases, with 11 bases separating them. CDR1 is MNHEY, CDR2 SVGAGI, per germline. This CDR3 has 15 amino acids. The chain's CDR3 is CASSYGWRLTDTQYF. The CDR3 nucleotides read TGTGCCAGCAGTTACGGGTGGCGCCTCACAGATACGCAGTATTTT.

This chain connects TRBV6-5 to TRBJ1-1, with unresolved D. Germline CDR1 is MNHEY and CDR2 is SVGAGI. This CDR3 is built from 15 residues. The ends were cut back, 4 bases at V and 4 bases at J, with 16 bases in the middle. In DNA form, the CDR3 reads TGTGCCAGCAGTTCGCTCAGTGGGTTAGGCACTGAAGCTTTCTTT. This translates into CASSSLSGLGTEAFF.

The chain couples TRBV19 to TRBJ1-6; D call uncertain. The CDR3 loop spans 14 amino acids. Germline V lookup: CDR1 LNHDA, CDR2 SQIVND (reference sequence). V lost 6 bases and J 7 bases, leaving 13 bases between the germline ends. The CDR3 spells CASSLITTNSPLHF. In DNA form, the CDR3 reads TGTGCCAGTAGCCTCATCACGACGAATTCACCCCTCCACTTT.

This clone was recorded a few times. The chain joins TRBV4-1 to TRBJ1-3; TRBD1 matches 7 bases. The CDR3 extends over 16 amino acids. Germline CDR1 MGHRA, CDR2 YSYEKL. The trim removed 4 bases at V and 0 bases at J, leaving 6 bases unmatched. The CDR3, as DNA: TGCGCCAGCAGCCCTCAAGGGGGCAACTCTGGAAACACCATATATTTT. This codes for CASSPQGGNSGNTIYF.